This is a list of T cell receptor beta chains from one sample in a study of identical twins. A single record per CDR3 protein comes from TCRdb applying MiXCR to the 5' RACE reads. The table includes fewer than 450,000 distinct CDR3 sequences, 9% detected once. Sample: naive T cells sorted from blood. The receptors were gathered from a woman in her forties or fifties in good health. The CDR3 runs from the conserved cysteine through the conserved F or W. Fields, in order: CDR3 length, J gene, D gene, V gene, clone size, CDR3 protein, CDR3 DNA. D genes are given only for firm matches. Rows give clone size only sometimes, using once, few, many, or a class for an expanded clone.

16 TRBJ2-1 NA TRBV25-1 few CASSPVGGGKWNEQFF TGTGCCAGCAGTCCCGTGGGAGGCGGGAAGTGGAATGAGCAGTTCTTC
15 TRBJ1-5 TRBD1 TRBV27 few CASGSGTGVIQPQHF TGTGCCAGCGGATCCGGGACAGGGGTAATTCAGCCCCAGCATTTT
19 TRBJ1-5 NA TRBV10-2 few CASSKLWGQRTDSNQPQHF TGCGCCAGCAGTAAGCTTTGGGGACAAAGGACGGATAGCAATCAGCCCCAGCATTTT
11 TRBJ1-1 NA TRBV29-1 many CSVLLNTEAFF TGCAGCGTCCTGCTGAACACTGAAGCTTTCTTT
14 TRBJ2-6 NA TRBV5-1 few CASKASSGANVLTF TGCGCCAGCAAGGCCAGCTCTGGGGCCAACGTCCTGACTTTC
17 TRBJ2-1 TRBD2 TRBV5-6 NA CASSLGTTSGPYNEQFF TGTGCCAGCAGCTTGGGGACCACTAGCGGACCCTACAATGAGCAGTTCTTC
11 TRBJ2-5 NA TRBV20-1 many CSARPGPTQYF TGCAGTGCTAGACCGGGGCCGACCCAGTACTTC
13 TRBJ2-7 NA TRBV14 NA CASSQGLGREQYF TGTGCCAGCAGCCAAGGATTGGGCCGGGAGCAGTACTTC
13 TRBJ2-4 NA TRBV20-1 few CTGRRSASDIQYF TGCACCGGAAGGCGGAGCGCGTCGGACATTCAGTACTTC
15 TRBJ2-5 NA TRBV5-1 NA CASRPYREGQETQYF TGCGCCAGCAGACCCTACAGGGAGGGTCAAGAGACCCAGTACTTC